A single sample gave rise to the 14 T cell receptor beta chains below, sequenced in a study of T cell repertoires in cytomegalovirus infection. TCRdb independently ran MiXCR on the reads; one entry per CDR3 protein. The table has 650,000 to 900,000 distinct CDR3 sequences, approximately 32% seen once; the top ten hold approximately 13%. Their antigens remain unidentified. The sequences come from cultured CD8+ T cells from PBMCs, collected from culture after CMV antigen stimulation. The receptors were sampled from a human donor in good health (CMV status not recorded). Some clones in this sample may be carry-over from other donors' samples.

The V call is TRBV6-5, the J call TRBJ1-2; D is perhaps TRBD1 (5 bases). The CDR3 loop spans 15 amino acids. Germline V gene data show CDR1 as MNHEY and CDR2 as SVGAGI. Trimming removed 2 bases at V and 6 bases at J, with 16 bases between. The CDR3 region has the DNA TGTGCCAGCAGTTACGATTGGGGCGCAAATGATGGCTACACCTTC. Its protein is CASSYDWGANDGYTF.

This clonotype occurred a few times. CDR3 region: CASSSAGLIGGAPETQYF. The DNA of the CDR3 is TGCGCCAGCAGCTCCGCGGGCCTAATCGGGGGGGCTCCAGAGACCCAGTACTTC. J is TRBJ2-5 and V is TRBV5-1; 8 nucleotides align to TRBD2. CDR1 and CDR2 (germline): SGHRS, YFSETQ. The CDR3 covers 18 residues. Losses at the gene ends were 3 bases for V and 4 bases for J; bases not matched to a gene: 17.

This sequence joins TRBV6-2 or TRBV6-3 and TRBJ2-7; D might be TRBD1 (5 bases). The V gene's germline CDR1 is MNHEY and CDR2 SVGEGT. The V and J ends lost 1 base and 5 bases respectively, with 9 bases between them. This CDR3 is built from 13 residues. The CDR3 DNA follows: TGTGCCAGCAGTTACTTGGACACAAACGAGCAGTACGTC. Protein product: CASSYLDTNEQYV.

There are a few counts of this clonotype. The CDR3 bases are TGTGCCAGCATGGTGGCTAGCGGGGTCTCCTACGAGCAGTACTTC. Protein sequence: CASMVASGVSYEQYF. V gene TRBV2 combines with J gene TRBJ2-7; 9 nucleotides align to TRBD2. In germline, CDR1 is SNHLY, CDR2 FYNNEI. Unmatched junction bases numbered 7, after V lost 7 bases and J lost 0 bases. The CDR3 consists of 15 residues.

At least ten counts were recorded for this clonotype. The gene calls are TRBV12-3 or TRBV12-4 and TRBJ2-3; D call uncertain. V was clipped by 6 bases and J by 4 bases, with 8 bases between them. The CDR3 spans 12 residues. The CDR3 DNA reads TGTGCCAGCAGCTTCGTCCCAGATACGCAGTATTTT. This codes for CASSFVPDTQYF.

In regard to this clonotype: The junction departs from the called germline gene at one end, perhaps through a read error. CDR3 amino acids: CTSSSFDTGELFF. The CDR3 DNA sequence: TGTACCAGCAGCTCCTTCGACACCGGGGAGCTGTTTTTT. V and J are TRBV7-9 and TRBJ2-2; D is undetermined. Germline values: CDR1 SEHNR, CDR2 FQNEAQ (reference sequence). CDR3 size: 13 residues.

This chain uses TRBV4-1 with TRBJ1-2; tentative D call: TRBD1 (6 bases). The CDR3 is 14 residues long. V lost 3 bases to trimming and J lost 4 bases, with 12 bases between them. CDR1 and CDR2 from the germline V gene are MGHRA and YSYEKL. Here the CDR3 reads CASSHSQGSYGYTF. In nucleotides, the CDR3 is TGCGCCAGCAGCCATTCACAGGGCTCCTATGGCTACACCTTC.

V is TRBV6-2 or TRBV6-3 and J is TRBJ1-2; TRBD1 might be the D (6 bases). The germline V and J ends were trimmed by 8 bases and 2 bases, with 21 bases remaining between them. Germline CDR1 is MNHEY and CDR2 is SVGEGT. The length of the CDR3 is 16 residues. The CDR3 nucleotides are TGTGCCAGCGGACCGCTCACAGGGAGGGGGAACTATGGCTACACCTTC. It codes for CASGPLTGRGNYGYTF.

The chain couples TRBV7-9 to TRBJ1-2, with D tentatively TRBD1 (5 bases). The V gene lost 8 bases and the J gene lost 2 bases, with 21 bases spanning the gap. The CDR3 has 16 amino acids. Germline V lookup: CDR1 SEHNR, CDR2 FQNEAQ (reference sequence). The CDR3 here is CASGQQSSRENYGYTF. CDR3 nucleotides: TGTGCCAGCGGACAACAATCTTCAAGGGAAAACTATGGCTACACCTTC.

The chain is built from TRBV5-1 and TRBJ1-1, with 9 bases fitting TRBD1. V dropped 7 bases and J dropped 7; count of bases not matched to a gene: 8. There are 13 residues in the CDR3. In germline, CDR1 is SGHRS, CDR2 YFSETQ. The chain's CDR3 is CASRDRALDEAFF. The CDR3 DNA follows: TGCGCCAGCCGGGACAGGGCATTGGATGAAGCTTTCTTT.

This clonotype was counted between two and nine times. This chain uses TRBV5-1 with TRBJ1-5; no firm D call. The V end lost 0 bases, the J end lost 1 base, and 23 bases lay between the germline ends. CDR3 size: 20 residues. The germline V gene has CDR1 SGHRS and CDR2 YFSETQ. CDR3 bases: TGCGCCAGCAGCTTGGGACCACTCGAGCCGAACGGAATGAGCAATCAGCCCCAGCATTTT. Encoded protein: CASSLGPLEPNGMSNQPQHF.

This clonotype was seen a few times. The V and J genes are TRBV29-1 and TRBJ2-1; 9 bases match TRBD1. Germline V lookup: CDR1 SQVTM, CDR2 ANQGSEA. The CDR3 runs 14 residues. V trimming: 0 bases; J trimming: 7 bases; junction bases outside the gene matches: 4. CDR3 sequence reads: CSVEDLGTGNEQFF. As DNA, the CDR3 is TGCAGCGTTGAAGATCTTGGGACAGGGAATGAGCAGTTCTTC.

This clonotype occurred many times. The chain combines TRBV7-6 with TRBJ1-4; D unclear. This CDR3 contains 14 residues. Germline CDR1 SGHVS, CDR2 FNYEAQ. Between the trimmed V and J ends, which lost 1 base and 4 bases, there was a span of 7 bases. Here the CDR3 DNA reads TGTGCCAGCAGCTTAGTGGGAAGTAATGAAAAACTGTTTTTT. Its protein product is CASSLVGSNEKLFF.

The chain has TRBV7-9 and TRBJ1-1; no clear D. This CDR3 is 14 amino acids long. The V gene's germline CDR1 is SEHNR and CDR2 FQNEAQ (reference sequence). Trimming removed 6 bases from V and 2 bases from J, with 13 bases in between. The CDR3 bases are TGTGCCAGCAGTCAGGAACAGTCTAACACTGAAGCTTTCTTT. As protein: CASSQEQSNTEAFF.